Detailed here is one TCR beta chain. Its cognate antigen is unknown. This CDR3 comprises 16 residues. V was clipped by 0 bases and J by 2 bases, with 14 bases between them. CDR1 MNHEY and CDR2 SVGAGI come from the germline V gene. The record originates from a study of T cells in Graves' hyperthyroidism and ophthalmopathy. Active moderate-to-severe ophthalmopathy, Clinical Activity Score at least 3, NOSPECS at least 4, under 3 months' duration. The PBMCs were sourced from fresh peripheral blood (about 9.7 ml). Overall study findings and caveats: Blood shared most expanded thyroid clonotypes above 0.001.

The source material, RNA transcripts, was used to amplify TCR beta CDR3 regions. The study used the HTBI primer set for a first-round RT-PCR of the TCR CDR3. A single record per CDR3 protein comes from TCRdb applying MiXCR to the multiplex PCR reads. The sample includes approximately 690,000 distinct CDR3 sequences, around 21% of them seen just once. Sequenced input: blood. This sequence was found in a man between 25 and 39 years old with Graves' ophthalmopathy. The rearrangement joins TRBV6-5 to TRBJ2-7; possibly TRBD2 for D (6 bases). The CDR3 spells CASSYSRLATTYEQYF. As DNA, the CDR3 is TGTGCCAGCAGTTACTCTCGGCTAGCGACGACCTACGAGCAGTACTTC.